This T cell receptor beta chain was observed in a study of pediatric ulcerative colitis. Trimming removed 6 bases from V and 1 base from J; junction bases left unmatched: 6. The CDR3 contains 15 residues. Germline CDR1 reads MDHEN; CDR2 reads SYDVKM. Data came from immunoSEQ multiplex PCR; TCRdb stores just in-frame clones and leaves some out. The sample yields about 60,000 clones, more than 75% seen once. This chain links TRBV28 with TRBJ2-7; TRBD2 matches 10 bases. Input material: blood. This receptor was identified in a boy between 10 and 17 years old who was a control in a study of pediatric ulcerative colitis. This chain's CDR3 is CASRPTSGASYEQYF. The CDR3 region has the DNA TGTGCCAGCAGACCTACTAGCGGGGCTTCCTACGAGCAGTACTTC.